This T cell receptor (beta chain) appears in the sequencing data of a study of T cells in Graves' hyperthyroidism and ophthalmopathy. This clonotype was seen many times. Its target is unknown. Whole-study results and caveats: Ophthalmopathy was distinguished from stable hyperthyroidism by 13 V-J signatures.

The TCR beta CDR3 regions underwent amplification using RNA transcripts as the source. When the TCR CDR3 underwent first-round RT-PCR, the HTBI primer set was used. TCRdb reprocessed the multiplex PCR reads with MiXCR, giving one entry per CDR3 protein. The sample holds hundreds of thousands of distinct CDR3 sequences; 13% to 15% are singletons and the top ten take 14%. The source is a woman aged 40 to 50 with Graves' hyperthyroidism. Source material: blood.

The CDR3 reads CASSFKGGYTF. Here the CDR3 DNA reads TGTGCCAGCAGTTTCAAGGGGGGCTACACCTTC. The chain is built from TRBV6-1 and TRBJ1-2; D possibly corresponds to TRBD1 (5 bases). CDR1 MNHNS and CDR2 SASEGT come from the germline V gene. Trimming left V 5 bases short and J 8 bases short, with 9 bases between. This CDR3 spans 11 amino acids.